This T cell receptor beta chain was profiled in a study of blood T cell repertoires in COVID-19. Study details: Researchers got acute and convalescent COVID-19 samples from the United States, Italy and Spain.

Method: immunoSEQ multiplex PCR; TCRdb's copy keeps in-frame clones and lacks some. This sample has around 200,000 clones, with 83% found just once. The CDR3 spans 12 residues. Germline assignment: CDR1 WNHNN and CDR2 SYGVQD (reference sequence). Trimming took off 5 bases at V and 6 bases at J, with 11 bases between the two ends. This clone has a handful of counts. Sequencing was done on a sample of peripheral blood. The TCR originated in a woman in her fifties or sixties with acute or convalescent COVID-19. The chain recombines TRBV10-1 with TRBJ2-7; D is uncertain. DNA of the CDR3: TGCGCCAGCAGTCGAGGAACTTCCGAGCAGTACTTC. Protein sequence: CASSRGTSEQYF.